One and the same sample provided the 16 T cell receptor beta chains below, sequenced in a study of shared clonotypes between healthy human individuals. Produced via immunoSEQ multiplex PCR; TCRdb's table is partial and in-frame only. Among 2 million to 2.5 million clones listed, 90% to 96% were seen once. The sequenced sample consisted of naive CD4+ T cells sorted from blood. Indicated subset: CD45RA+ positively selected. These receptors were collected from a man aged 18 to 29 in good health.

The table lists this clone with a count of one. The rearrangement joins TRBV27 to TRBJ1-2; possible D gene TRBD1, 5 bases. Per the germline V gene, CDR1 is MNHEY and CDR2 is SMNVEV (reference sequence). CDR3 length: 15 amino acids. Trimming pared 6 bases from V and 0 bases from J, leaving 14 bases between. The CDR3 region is CASRPQGRPNYGYTF. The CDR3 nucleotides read TGTGCCAGCAGGCCGCAGGGCAGACCTAACTATGGCTACACCTTC.

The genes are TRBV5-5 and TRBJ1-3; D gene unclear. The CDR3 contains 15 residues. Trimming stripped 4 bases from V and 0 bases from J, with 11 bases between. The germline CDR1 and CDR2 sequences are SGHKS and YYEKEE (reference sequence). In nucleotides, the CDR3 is TGTGCCAGCAGCCTGAGGACTGGCTCTGGAAACACCATATATTTT. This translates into CASSLRTGSGNTIYF.

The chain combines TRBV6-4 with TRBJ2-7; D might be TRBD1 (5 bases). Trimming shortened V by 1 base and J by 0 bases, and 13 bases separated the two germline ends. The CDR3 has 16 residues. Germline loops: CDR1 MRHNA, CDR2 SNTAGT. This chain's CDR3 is CASSDWQVDSSYEQYF. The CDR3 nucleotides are TGTGCCAGCAGTGACTGGCAGGTCGACAGCTCCTACGAGCAGTACTTC.

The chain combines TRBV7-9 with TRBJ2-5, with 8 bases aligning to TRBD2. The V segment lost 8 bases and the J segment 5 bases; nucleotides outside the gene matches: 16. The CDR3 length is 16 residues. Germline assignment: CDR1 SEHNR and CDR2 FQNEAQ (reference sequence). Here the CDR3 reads CASVSMTGGPWETQYF. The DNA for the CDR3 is TGTGCCAGCGTATCTATGACGGGGGGGCCTTGGGAGACCCAGTACTTC.

The CDR3 DNA reads TGCAGCGTTGACCAGATTCAATTCGCTAACTATGGCTACACCTTC. Encoded protein: CSVDQIQFANYGYTF. The V call is TRBV29-1, the J call TRBJ1-2; D not resolved. Germline-derived CDR1 and CDR2 are SQVTM and ANQGSEA. Trimming took off 3 bases at V and 0 bases at J, with 14 bases between the two ends. This CDR3 is 15 amino acids long.

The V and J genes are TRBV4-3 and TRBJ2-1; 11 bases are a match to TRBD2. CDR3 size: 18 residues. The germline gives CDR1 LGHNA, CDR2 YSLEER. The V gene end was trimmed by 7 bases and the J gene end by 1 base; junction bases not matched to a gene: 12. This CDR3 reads CASNPLAGGFESYNEQFF. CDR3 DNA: TGCGCCAGCAACCCCCTAGCGGGAGGTTTCGAATCCTACAATGAGCAGTTCTTC.

This CDR3 reads CASSTTDTQNIQYF. DNA for the CDR3: TGTGCCAGCAGTACCACAGATACACAAAACATTCAGTACTTC. The rearrangement uses TRBV28 and TRBJ2-4, with D unclear. The CDR3 covers 14 residues. V was shortened by 5 bases and J by 5 bases, with 13 bases between the two germline ends. Looked up from germline, CDR1 is MDHEN and CDR2 is SYDVKM.

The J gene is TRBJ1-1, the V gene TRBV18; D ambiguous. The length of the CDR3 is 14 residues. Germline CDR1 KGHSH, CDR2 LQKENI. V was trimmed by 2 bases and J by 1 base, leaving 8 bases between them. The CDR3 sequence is CASSPISGNTEAFF. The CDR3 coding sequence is TGTGCCAGCTCACCAATCTCAGGGAACACTGAAGCTTTCTTT. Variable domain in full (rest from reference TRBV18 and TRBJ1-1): NAGVMQNPRHLVRRRGQEARLRCSPMKGHSHVYWYRQLPEEGLKFMVYLQKENIIDESGMPKERFSAEFPKEGPSILRIQQVVRGDSAAYFCASSPISGNTEAFFGQGTRLTVV.

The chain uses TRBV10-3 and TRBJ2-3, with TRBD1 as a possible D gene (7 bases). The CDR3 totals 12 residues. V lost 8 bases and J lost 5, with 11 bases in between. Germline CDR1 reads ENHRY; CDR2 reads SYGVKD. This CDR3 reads CAIAGTEDTQYF. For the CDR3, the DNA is TGTGCCATCGCGGGGACAGAAGATACGCAGTATTTT.

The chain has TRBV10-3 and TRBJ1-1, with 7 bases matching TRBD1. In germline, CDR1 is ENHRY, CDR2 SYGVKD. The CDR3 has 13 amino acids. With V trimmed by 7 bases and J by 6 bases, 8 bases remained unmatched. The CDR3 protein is CAITETTGAEAFF. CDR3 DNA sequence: TGTGCCATCACCGAAACCACAGGGGCTGAAGCTTTCTTT.

CDR3 bases: TGTGCCAGCAGTTTAGCAGGACGAATCTCCCCAAAAGATTCACCCCTCCACTTT. It encodes CASSLAGRISPKDSPLHF. The chain has TRBV28 and TRBJ1-6; D is undetermined. Trimming took off 2 bases at V and 8 bases at J, with 22 bases between the two ends. CDR1 MDHEN and CDR2 SYDVKM come from the germline V gene. This CDR3 has 18 amino acids.

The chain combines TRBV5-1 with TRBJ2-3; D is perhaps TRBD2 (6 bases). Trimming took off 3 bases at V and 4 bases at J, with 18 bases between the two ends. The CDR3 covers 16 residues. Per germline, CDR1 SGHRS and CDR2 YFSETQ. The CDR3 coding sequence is TGCGCCAGCAGCTCCCTGGGACTTGTTAGTGCAGATACGCAGTATTTT. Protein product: CASSSLGLVSADTQYF.

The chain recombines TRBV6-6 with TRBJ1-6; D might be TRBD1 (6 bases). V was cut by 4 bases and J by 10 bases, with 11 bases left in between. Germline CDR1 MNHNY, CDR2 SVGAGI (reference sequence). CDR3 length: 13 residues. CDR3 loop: CASSFTGSSPLHF. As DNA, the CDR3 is TGTGCCAGCAGTTTTACAGGGTCCTCACCCCTCCACTTT.

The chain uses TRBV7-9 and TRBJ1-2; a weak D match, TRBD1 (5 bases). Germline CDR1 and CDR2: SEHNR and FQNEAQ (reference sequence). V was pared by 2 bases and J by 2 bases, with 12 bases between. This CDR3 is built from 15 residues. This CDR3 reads CASSLSGDGNYGYTF. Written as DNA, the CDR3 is TGTGCCAGCAGCTTATCGGGGGACGGGAACTATGGCTACACCTTC.

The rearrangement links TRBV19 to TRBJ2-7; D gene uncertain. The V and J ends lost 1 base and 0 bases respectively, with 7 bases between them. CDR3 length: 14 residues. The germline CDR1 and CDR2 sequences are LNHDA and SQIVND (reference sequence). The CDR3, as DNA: TGTGCCAGTAGTATAGTGGTGGACTCCTACGAGCAGTACTTC. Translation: CASSIVVDSYEQYF.

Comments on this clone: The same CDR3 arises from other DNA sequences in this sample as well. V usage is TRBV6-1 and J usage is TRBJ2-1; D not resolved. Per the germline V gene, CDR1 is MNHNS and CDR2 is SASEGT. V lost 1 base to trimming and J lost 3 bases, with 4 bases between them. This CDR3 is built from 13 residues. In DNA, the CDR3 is TGTGCCAGCAGTGAAGATCACTACAATGAGCAGTTCTTC. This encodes CASSEDHYNEQFF.